Below are 23 T cell receptor beta chains sequenced from a single sample in a study of OX40 agonist ivuxolimab in advanced cancers. Only in-frame clones appear in the TCRdb table, and some are missing; sequencing was by immunoSEQ multiplex PCR. The table includes approximately 70,000 clones, about 86% detected once. This specimen was CD4+ or CD8+ T cells sorted from blood, taken in a trial of the OX40 agonist ivuxolimab. All receptors come from an adult with an advanced solid tumor such as melanoma, head and neck, liver or kidney cancer.

As regards this clone: Other DNA sequences in the sample encode the same CDR3. The chain is built from TRBV18 and TRBJ2-3; D is unclear. Trimming stripped 6 bases from V and 0 bases from J, with 4 bases between. CDR3 length: 12 residues. CDR1 and CDR2 from the germline V gene are KGHSH and LQKENI. In DNA, the CDR3 is TGTGCCAGCTCCCCTAGCACAGATACGCAGTATTTT. Protein product: CASSPSTDTQYF.

This clone is a singleton in its sample. The chain couples TRBV29-1 to TRBJ2-7; 7 nucleotides match TRBD2. CDR3 length equals 11 residues. Germline lookup yields CDR1 SQVTM and CDR2 ANQGSEA. The V segment lost 5 bases and the J segment 4 bases; nucleotides outside the gene matches: 2. This CDR3 is CSVTGGYEQYF. Here the CDR3 DNA reads TGCAGCGTTACGGGGGGATACGAGCAGTACTTC.

J is TRBJ2-5 and V is TRBV28, with 15 bases aligning to TRBD2. This CDR3 is 17 amino acids long. Germline V lookup: CDR1 MDHEN, CDR2 SYDVKM. The trim removed 1 base at V and 4 bases at J, leaving 4 bases unmatched. In DNA, the CDR3 is TGTGCCAGCAGTTTATTGGGACTAGCGGGGGGAAGAGAGACCCAGTACTTC. It yields the protein CASSLLGLAGGRETQYF.

CDR3 region: CASSLVSRQDTQYF. In nucleotides, the CDR3 is TGTGCCAGCAGCTTAGTTTCTCGGCAAGATACGCAGTATTTT. The J gene is TRBJ2-3, the V gene TRBV7-2; D gene ambiguous. The CDR3 runs 14 residues. The V gene lost 1 base and the J gene lost 5 bases, with 10 bases spanning the gap. Per germline, CDR1 SGHTA and CDR2 FQGNSA. Looking up the rest from reference TRBV7-2 and TRBJ2-3 gives the full variable domain: GAGVSQSPSNKVTEKGKDVELRCDPISGHTALYWYRQSLGQGLEFLIYFQGNSAPDKSGLPSDRFSAERTGGSVSTLTIQRTQQEDSAVYLCASSLVSRQDTQYFGPGTRLTVL.

This clone was detected only once. The chain carries TRBV7-9 and TRBJ2-1; D possibly uses TRBD1 or TRBD2 (5 bases each). Per the germline V gene, CDR1 is SEHNR and CDR2 is FQNEAQ (reference sequence). The CDR3 is made up of 17 amino acids. Trimming left V 5 bases short and J 4 bases short, with 21 bases between. In DNA, the CDR3 is TGTGCCAGCAGCCCAGAGGGACGCCGGGGCGAATACAATGAGCAGTTCTTC. Protein sequence: CASSPEGRRGEYNEQFF.

The chain links TRBV11-2 to TRBJ1-5; 8 bases are a match to TRBD1. J was trimmed by 1 base and V by 4 bases; bases with no gene match: 6. The germline gives CDR1 SGHAT, CDR2 FQNNGV. The CDR3 is 16 residues long. CDR3 bases: TGTGCCAGCAGCTCCCTCGACAGGGGCAGCAATCAGCCCCAGCATTTT. Translated: CASSSLDRGSNQPQHF.

This chain uses TRBV6-5 with TRBJ2-7; the D call may be TRBD1 or TRBD2 (5 bases each). V was trimmed by 0 bases and J by 1 base, leaving 10 bases between them. This CDR3 has 15 amino acids. Germline lookup yields CDR1 MNHEY and CDR2 SVGAGI. CDR3 in amino acids: CASSYSTGPSYEQYF. The CDR3 DNA sequence: TGTGCCAGCAGTTACTCGACGGGACCTTCCTACGAGCAGTACTTC.

This clone was seen more than once but under ten times. The chain carries TRBV7-9 and TRBJ1-1; TRBD1 might be the D (6 bases). The germline gives CDR1 SEHNR, CDR2 FQNEAQ (reference sequence). Trimming shortened V by 5 bases and J by 1 base, and 11 bases separated the two germline ends. The CDR3 consists of 14 residues. Written as DNA, the CDR3 is TGTGCCAGCAGCGTACTGACAGGGAACACTGAAGCTTTCTTT. It encodes CASSVLTGNTEAFF.

V and J are TRBV6-1 and TRBJ1-3; D gene unclear. Germline values: CDR1 MNHNS, CDR2 SASEGT. V lost 1 base, J lost 1 base, and 8 bases lay in between. This CDR3 has 15 amino acids. The CDR3 reads CASSEERVSGNTIYF. The DNA of the CDR3 is TGTGCCAGCAGTGAAGAACGAGTTTCTGGAAACACCATATATTTT.

The rearrangement joins TRBV6-6 to TRBJ2-3, with 9 bases fitting TRBD1. The J segment lost 4 bases and the V segment lost 2 bases, leaving 4 bases of the junction unmatched. The CDR3 contains 15 residues. CDR1 and CDR2 (germline): MNHNY, SVGAGI (reference sequence). CDR3 amino acids: CASSYQRDRADTQYF. The CDR3 DNA is TGTGCCAGCAGTTACCAACGGGACAGGGCAGATACGCAGTATTTT.

The chain combines TRBV19 with TRBJ2-2, with 7 bases fitting TRBD1. The germline CDR1 and CDR2 sequences are LNHDA and SQIVND (reference sequence). The trim removed 6 bases at V and 8 bases at J, leaving 6 bases unmatched. CDR3 length: 13 amino acids. The DNA of the CDR3 is TGTGCCAGTAGGACAGGGTATAGTGGGGAGCTGTTTTTT. Amino acids: CASRTGYSGELFF.

The chain has TRBV28 and TRBJ1-1; the D gene is possibly TRBD1 (5 bases). Per germline, CDR1 MDHEN and CDR2 SYDVKM. The CDR3 covers 12 residues. V lost 0 bases to trimming and J lost 10 bases, with 9 bases between them. CDR3 coding DNA: TGTGCCAGCAGTTTATGGCCCAGGGTAGCTTTCTTT. This codes for CASSLWPRVAFF.

The chain combines TRBV7-2 with TRBJ2-1; D is possibly TRBD1 (6 bases). This CDR3 is built from 13 residues. V was clipped by 6 bases and J by 6 bases, with 12 bases between them. CDR1 SGHTA and CDR2 FQGNSA come from the germline V gene. For the CDR3, the DNA is TGTGCCAGCAGTAACAGGGTTGTCAATGAGCAGTTCTTC. Its translation: CASSNRVVNEQFF. Based on the CDR3 plus reference TRBV7-2 and TRBJ2-1, the full variable domain is GAGVSQSPSNKVTEKGKDVELRCDPISGHTALYWYRQSLGQGLEFLIYFQGNSAPDKSGLPSDRFSAERTGGSVSTLTIQRTQQEDSAVYLCASSNRVVNEQFFGPGTRLTVL.

The V gene is TRBV30, the J gene TRBJ1-5, with 10 bases matching TRBD1. The CDR3 spans 13 residues. Germline V gene sequence: CDR1 GTSNPN, CDR2 SVGIG (reference sequence). V shed 5 bases, J shed 7 bases, and the junction held 5 bases outside the gene matches. CDR3 protein: CAWGDRGDQPQHF. DNA of the CDR3: TGTGCCTGGGGGGACAGGGGCGACCAGCCCCAGCATTTT. The full variable domain, completed using reference TRBV30 and TRBJ1-5, is SQTIHQWPATLVQPVGSPLSLECTVEGTSNPNLYWYRQAAGRGLQLLFYSVGIGQISSEVPQNLSASRPQDRQFILSSKKLLLSDSGFYLCAWGDRGDQPQHFGDGTRLSIL.

V gene TRBV7-2 combines with J gene TRBJ1-2; D unclear. The CDR3 is made up of 15 amino acids. The germline V gene has CDR1 SGHTA and CDR2 FQGNSA. Trimming shortened V by 5 bases and J by 6 bases, and 19 bases separated the two germline ends. The CDR3 sequence is CASSHDSQVLDGYTF. The DNA for the CDR3 is TGTGCCAGCAGCCACGATAGTCAGGTTTTAGATGGCTACACCTTC.

CDR3 in amino acids: CASRITSRVTGELFF. Written as DNA, the CDR3 is TGTGCCAGCAGAATTACCTCGAGGGTCACCGGGGAGCTGTTTTTT. This chain joins TRBV11-1 and TRBJ2-2; D possibly corresponds to TRBD2 (5 bases). In germline, CDR1 is SGHAT, CDR2 FQDESV (reference sequence). The V gene lost 6 bases and the J gene lost 4 bases, with 15 bases spanning the gap. The CDR3 has 15 amino acids. Supplemented by reference TRBV11-1 and TRBJ2-2, the full variable domain reads EAEVAQSPRYKITEKSQAVAFWCDPISGHATLYWYRQILGQGPELLVQFQDESVVDDSQLPKDRFSAERLKGVDSTLKIQPAELGDSAMYLCASRITSRVTGELFFGEGSRLTVL.

The rearrangement links TRBV7-8 to TRBJ2-2; D remains unclear. From germline, CDR1 is SGHVS and CDR2 FQNEAQ. The V end lost 6 bases, the J end lost 4 bases, and 3 bases lay between the germline ends. The length of the CDR3 is 11 residues. The CDR3 nucleotides are TGTGCCAGCAGGGCCACCGGGGAGCTGTTTTTT. Its protein product is CASRATGELFF.

This chain connects TRBV7-2 to TRBJ1-2; tentatively, D is TRBD1 (6 bases). V gave up 5 bases and J gave up 2 bases, with 15 bases separating them. The V gene's germline CDR1 is SGHTA and CDR2 FQGNSA. This CDR3 is 15 amino acids long. The CDR3 DNA sequence: TGTGCCAGCAGCCCGCGAATAGGACAGAACTATGGCTACACCTTC. Protein sequence: CASSPRIGQNYGYTF.

The chain couples TRBV7-2 to TRBJ2-1, with D possibly matching TRBD2 (6 bases). The germline V gene encodes CDR1 SGHTA and CDR2 FQGNSA. Trimming took off 4 bases at V and 4 bases at J, with 8 bases between the two ends. There are 13 residues in the CDR3. The CDR3 loop reads CASSSGLYNEQFF. The CDR3 DNA reads as TGTGCCAGCAGCTCGGGACTTTACAATGAGCAGTTCTTC. Supplemented by reference TRBV7-2 and TRBJ2-1, the full variable domain reads GAGVSQSPSNKVTEKGKDVELRCDPISGHTALYWYRQSLGQGLEFLIYFQGNSAPDKSGLPSDRFSAERTGGSVSTLTIQRTQQEDSAVYLCASSSGLYNEQFFGPGTRLTVL.

The chain's CDR3 is CATSKNPQETQYF. CDR3 bases: TGTGCCACCAGCAAGAATCCCCAAGAGACCCAGTACTTC. The chain joins TRBV15 to TRBJ2-5, with D uncertain. CDR1 and CDR2 (germline): LNHNV, YYDKDF (reference sequence). V was clipped by 4 bases and J by 1 base, with 7 bases between them. The CDR3 is 13 amino acids.

This chain joins TRBV6-5 and TRBJ2-5; 8 positions agree with TRBD2. With V trimmed by 6 bases and J by 5 bases, 11 bases remained unmatched. CDR3 length: 15 amino acids. Germline V gene sequence: CDR1 MNHEY, CDR2 SVGAGI. DNA for the CDR3: TGTGCCAGCAGACCAAGCGGGGGATCGGATGAGACCCAGTACTTC. Translation gives CASRPSGGSDETQYF.

The V call is TRBV19, the J call TRBJ1-4; tentatively, D is TRBD1 (6 bases). In germline, CDR1 is LNHDA, CDR2 SQIVND (reference sequence). The CDR3 covers 15 residues. The V end lost 4 bases, the J end lost 8 bases, and 17 bases lay between the germline ends. CDR3 sequence: CASSTLQGIGEKLFF. CDR3 nucleotides: TGTGCCAGTAGTACTCTACAGGGAATAGGGGAAAAACTGTTTTTT.

J is TRBJ1-1 and V is TRBV6-6, with TRBD1 matching 10 bases. The germline V gene has CDR1 MNHNY and CDR2 SVGAGI (reference sequence). J gave up 1 base and V 4 bases, and 6 bases lay outside the gene matches. The CDR3 has 16 residues. CDR3 sequence reads: CASSSRQGAGNTEAFF. For the CDR3, the DNA is TGTGCCAGCAGTTCCAGACAGGGGGCAGGGAACACTGAAGCTTTCTTT.